Shown below are 30 T cell receptor beta chains from a single sample sequenced in a study of T cell responses to AZD1222 COVID-19 vaccine. Method: immunoSEQ multiplex PCR; TCRdb's copy keeps in-frame clones and lacks some. The profile covers over 100,000 clones, with about nine tenths appearing a single time and 6.3% taken by the ten largest. Sample: peripheral blood, taken on day 0 of AZD1222 vaccination. These receptors came from an adult in good health.

CDR3 residues: CASSLEKIYEQYF. CDR3 DNA sequence: TGTGCCAGCAGCTTAGAGAAAATCTACGAGCAGTACTTC. V gene TRBV7-2 combines with J gene TRBJ2-7; no firm D call. V shed 1 base and J shed 3 bases, with 7 bases lying between them. Germline loops: CDR1 SGHTA, CDR2 FQGNSA. The CDR3 length is 13 residues.

The gene calls are TRBV9 and TRBJ2-1; 8 bases are shared with TRBD2. The length of the CDR3 is 14 residues. Trimming took 1 base from V and 10 from J; bases not matched to a gene: 7. Per the germline V gene, CDR1 is SGDLS and CDR2 is YYNGEE. Written as DNA, the CDR3 is TGTGCCAGCAGCGTAACCAGCGGGGGTCCCGAGCAGTTCTTC. The encoded protein is CASSVTSGGPEQFF.

The chain has TRBV7-3 and TRBJ2-1, with D maybe TRBD2 (7 bases). Trimming pared 2 bases from V and 7 bases from J, leaving 12 bases between. The CDR3 is 14 amino acids. Germline CDR1 SGHTA, CDR2 FQGTGA. DNA of the CDR3: TGTGCCAGCAGCTTAGAAGGGGGAGGGAATGAGCAGTTCTTC. Residues: CASSLEGGGNEQFF.

This rearrangement joins TRBV18 to TRBJ1-6, with TRBD1 matching 7 bases. CDR3 size: 16 residues. Trimming removed 2 bases from V and 7 bases from J; junction bases left unmatched: 8. The V gene's germline CDR1 is KGHSH and CDR2 LQKENI. CDR3 protein: CASSPTRTGTNSPLHF. Written as DNA, the CDR3 is TGTGCCAGCTCACCAACCCGGACAGGCACCAATTCACCCCTCCACTTT.

In its sample, this clone was seen a few times. Here the CDR3 reads CASSEVRGNTIYF. Written as DNA, the CDR3 is TGTGCCAGCAGTGAAGTTCGAGGAAACACCATATATTTT. The V call is TRBV6-1, the J call TRBJ1-3, with D hard to call. The CDR3 has 13 amino acids. Trimming shortened V by 1 base and J by 4 bases, and 5 bases separated the two germline ends. Germline lookup yields CDR1 MNHNS and CDR2 SASEGT.

CDR3 sequence: CASSLVAGANNEQFF. The CDR3, as DNA: TGTGCCAGCAGCTTGGTAGCGGGGGCCAATAATGAGCAGTTCTTC. The chain couples TRBV7-6 to TRBJ2-1, with 9 bases that match TRBD2. The V gene end was trimmed by 3 bases and the J gene end by 7 bases; junction bases not matched to a gene: 7. Looked up from germline, CDR1 is SGHVS and CDR2 is FNYEAQ. The CDR3 is 15 amino acids.

This clone was recorded only once. The chain couples TRBV18 to TRBJ1-5, with TRBD1 as a possible D gene (5 bases). Trimming shortened V by 1 base and J by 7 bases, and 14 bases separated the two germline ends. Per germline, CDR1 KGHSH and CDR2 LQKENI. The CDR3 has 15 amino acids. Here the CDR3 reads CASSPRPARDQPQHF. The CDR3 bases are TGTGCCAGCTCACCACGGCCGGCCAGGGACCAGCCCCAGCATTTT.

This clone was detected only a few times. The chain uses TRBV7-3 and TRBJ2-3; no definite D call. Germline CDR1 SGHTA, CDR2 FQGTGA. The CDR3 sequence is 13 residues long. The V end lost 2 bases, the J end lost 3 bases, and 6 bases lay between the germline ends. The CDR3 reads CASSLEPTDTQYF. CDR3 DNA: TGTGCCAGCAGCTTAGAGCCGACAGATACGCAGTATTTT.

This rearrangement joins TRBV28 to TRBJ1-2; D is uncertain. CDR1 is MDHEN and CDR2 is SYDVKM in the germline V gene. The CDR3 covers 11 residues. V shed 6 bases and J shed 8 bases, with 10 bases lying between them. The CDR3 nucleotides are TGTGCCAGCAGCGCGACGGGGGGCTACACCTTC. Its translation: CASSATGGYTF.

The CDR3 DNA reads as TGTGCCAGCAATATAGGGGTTCCTAATGAAAAACTGTTTTTT. Translating gives CASNIGVPNEKLFF. V usage is TRBV6-6 and J usage is TRBJ1-4; possible D gene TRBD1, 5 bases. Trimming removed 7 bases at V and 3 bases at J, with 12 bases between. This CDR3 has 14 residues. Germline V gives CDR1 MNHNY, CDR2 SVGAGI (reference sequence).

The CDR3 nucleotides read TGCGCCAGCAGTGAGTCTGTAGGGCCCTACGAGCAGTACTTC. This sequence encodes CASSESVGPYEQYF. The chain links TRBV10-2 to TRBJ2-7, with D unclear. With 0 bases removed from V and 2 bases from J, the gap between germline ends came to 8 bases. Germline values: CDR1 WSHSY, CDR2 SAAADI. The CDR3 length is 14 residues.

The chain carries TRBV7-2 and TRBJ1-1; 9 bases match TRBD1. This CDR3 has 15 amino acids. From germline, CDR1 is SGHTA and CDR2 FQGNSA. V lost 5 bases, J lost 3 bases, and 7 bases stayed unmatched. The CDR3 protein is CASSPGQGRDTEAFF. CDR3 DNA sequence: TGTGCCAGCAGCCCGGGACAGGGAAGGGACACTGAAGCTTTCTTT.

The CDR3 DNA reads TGTGCCAGCAGTAATTCCGCTGTCAACACCGGGGAGCTGTTTTTT. Residues: CASSNSAVNTGELFF. V is TRBV27 and J is TRBJ2-2; unclear D gene. The CDR3 extends over 15 amino acids. The V gene's germline CDR1 is MNHEY and CDR2 SMNVEV (reference sequence). Deletions cut 5 bases from V and 2 bases from J, with 12 bases between.

The chain is built from TRBV10-2 and TRBJ2-1; TRBD2 might be the D (6 bases). The V gene's germline CDR1 is WSHSY and CDR2 SAAADI. Trimming shortened V by 11 bases and J by 2 bases, and 10 bases separated the two germline ends. This CDR3 is built from 12 residues. The CDR3 spells CASGGAYNEQFF. CDR3 sequence (DNA): TGCGCCTCCGGGGGTGCCTACAATGAGCAGTTCTTC.

This chain links TRBV27 with TRBJ2-7, with 7 nucleotides matching TRBD2. The J segment lost 5 bases and the V segment lost 3 bases, leaving 7 bases of the junction unmatched. CDR3 length equals 14 residues. Germline loops: CDR1 MNHEY, CDR2 SMNVEV (reference sequence). CDR3 in DNA: TGTGCCAGCAGTTTGGGAGGGACCCCCAACGAGCAGTACTTC. Its translation: CASSLGGTPNEQYF.

The rearrangement joins TRBV19 to TRBJ1-5, with 8 nucleotides matching TRBD1. CDR3 length: 15 amino acids. Per the germline V gene, CDR1 is LNHDA and CDR2 is SQIVND (reference sequence). V lost 2 bases and J lost 6; bases outside the gene matches: 6. The CDR3 loop is CASSIQQGVGQPQHF. CDR3 in DNA: TGTGCCAGTAGTATACAACAGGGGGTAGGTCAGCCCCAGCATTTT.

This clone was recorded once. This chain uses TRBV7-3 with TRBJ2-2; 10 bases agree with TRBD2. Germline V CDR1 and CDR2: SGHTA, FQGTGA. The trim removed 5 bases at V and 5 bases at J, leaving 14 bases unmatched. The CDR3 length is 18 residues. The CDR3 spells CASSKASSGGLGTGELFF. CDR3 nucleotides: TGTGCCAGCAGCAAAGCGTCTAGCGGGGGTCTGGGAACCGGGGAGCTGTTTTTT.

On this clone itself: Other DNA sequences in this specimen translate into the identical CDR3. The chain has TRBV30 and TRBJ2-7, with D unresolved. This CDR3 has 12 amino acids. Germline CDR1 GTSNPN, CDR2 SVGIG (reference sequence). The V gene lost 0 bases and the J gene lost 3 bases, with 6 bases spanning the gap. The CDR3 spells CAWSVAGYEQYF. In DNA, the CDR3 is TGTGCCTGGAGTGTTGCAGGCTACGAGCAGTACTTC.

Here the CDR3 DNA reads TGTGCCAGCAGTCGACAGCCCCCAAGCAATGAAAAACTGTTTTTT. Its translation is CASSRQPPSNEKLFF. The chain links TRBV27 to TRBJ1-4; D may be TRBD1 (5 bases). V lost 5 bases to trimming and J lost 5 bases, with 15 bases between them. The CDR3 length is 15 residues. Germline CDR1 and CDR2: MNHEY and SMNVEV (reference sequence). Combining the CDR3 with reference TRBV27 and TRBJ1-4 gives the whole variable domain EAQVTQNPRYLITVTGKKLTVTCSQNMNHEYMSWYRQDPGLGLRQIYYSMNVEVTDKGDVPEGYKVSRKEKRNFPLILESPSPNQTSLYFCASSRQPPSNEKLFFGSGTQLSVL.

The chain recombines TRBV11-2 with TRBJ1-2, with D perhaps matching TRBD1 (6 bases). The V end was cut by 9 bases, the J end by 4 bases, with 12 bases between. The CDR3 spans 12 residues. Germline V gene data show CDR1 as SGHAT and CDR2 as FQNNGV. The CDR3 sequence: CARAEGGYGYTF. CDR3 nucleotide sequence: TGTGCCAGGGCGGAGGGGGGCTATGGCTACACCTTC.

The sample holds one count of this clone. The chain links TRBV6-1 to TRBJ1-1; TRBD1 might be the D (5 bases). CDR3 length: 16 residues. Trimming shortened V by 3 bases and J by 4 bases, and 18 bases separated the two germline ends. The germline V gene has CDR1 MNHNS and CDR2 SASEGT. The CDR3 is CASSDGAPGKSTEAFF. Here the CDR3 DNA reads TGTGCCAGCAGTGATGGGGCCCCGGGAAAAAGCACTGAAGCTTTCTTT.

The rearrangement links TRBV11-2 to TRBJ2-3, with 12 positions matching TRBD2. Germline-derived CDR1 and CDR2 are SGHAT and FQNNGV. J lost 2 bases, V lost 7 bases, and 7 bases had no gene match. The CDR3 covers 16 residues. CDR3 DNA: TGTGCCAGCACCGGACTAGCGGGGTATAACACAGATACGCAGTATTTT. Protein product: CASTGLAGYNTDTQYF.

This chain links TRBV7-9 with TRBJ1-2, with D possibly TRBD1 on 5 matching bases. The CDR3 runs to 13 residues. With 5 bases removed from V and 3 bases from J, the gap between germline ends came to 10 bases. Germline CDR1 reads SEHNR; CDR2 reads FQNEAQ (reference sequence). The CDR3 bases are TGTGCCAGCAGCCCAACAGGAGACTATGGCTACACCTTC. Its translation is CASSPTGDYGYTF.

This clone came up once. This sequence joins TRBV27 and TRBJ1-4; 7 positions agree with TRBD1. V was pared by 6 bases and J by 4 bases, with 8 bases of the junction left unmatched. Germline-derived CDR1 and CDR2 are MNHEY and SMNVEV (reference sequence). The length of the CDR3 is 15 residues. The CDR3 protein is CASRANRGFNEKLFF. In nucleotides, the CDR3 is TGTGCCAGCAGAGCAAACAGGGGTTTTAATGAAAAACTGTTTTTT.

The chain joins TRBV30 to TRBJ1-1; D might be TRBD1 (6 bases). Germline-derived CDR1 and CDR2 are GTSNPN and SVGIG (reference sequence). The CDR3 loop spans 12 amino acids. V was cut by 5 bases and J by 5 bases, with 12 bases left in between. This CDR3 is CAWSQGRTEAFF. The CDR3 DNA reads TGTGCCTGGTCACAGGGAAGGACTGAAGCTTTCTTT.

The rearrangement joins TRBV11-2 to TRBJ2-5; tentatively, D is TRBD1 (5 bases). The V end was cut by 3 bases, the J end by 7 bases, with 21 bases between. CDR3 length: 16 amino acids. The germline CDR1 and CDR2 sequences are SGHAT and FQNNGV. The DNA for the CDR3 is TGTGCCAGCAGCTTTGGGGCCTTAGGGATTTTAGGGACCCAGTACTTC. It encodes CASSFGALGILGTQYF.

The V gene is TRBV7-2, the J gene TRBJ1-4; TRBD1 aligns across 7 bases. The CDR3 consists of 14 residues. J was trimmed by 5 bases and V by 6 bases; bases with no gene match: 6. The germline gives CDR1 SGHTA, CDR2 FQGNSA. As DNA, the CDR3 is TGTGCCAGCAGGGCCACAGGGGTCAATGAAAAACTGTTTTTT. It encodes CASRATGVNEKLFF.

As to this clone: The junction differs from germline at one of its ends, possibly a read error. Other DNA sequences from this sample encode an identical CDR3 as well. This chain uses TRBV18 with TRBJ2-3, with unresolved D. From germline, CDR1 is KGHSH and CDR2 LQKENI. There are 12 residues in the CDR3. CDR3 protein: CASSPKTDTQYF. CDR3 DNA: TGCGCCAGCTCACCGAAAACAGATACGCAGTATTTT.

This chain joins TRBV5-1 and TRBJ2-1; no firm D call. The CDR3 spans 19 residues. The germline gives CDR1 SGHRS, CDR2 YFSETQ. V shed 2 bases and J shed 2 bases, with 23 bases lying between them. The DNA of the CDR3 is TGCGCCAGCAGCTTTGGTGTCGGCGGCGGAGCCCGCCCCTACAATGAGCAGTTCTTC. It codes for CASSFGVGGGARPYNEQFF.

V gene TRBV6-2 or TRBV6-3 combines with J gene TRBJ1-5; tentatively, D is TRBD1 (6 bases). The V gene lost 2 bases and the J gene lost 3 bases, with 8 bases spanning the gap. From germline, CDR1 is MNHEY and CDR2 SVGEGT. The CDR3 runs to 14 residues. CDR3 amino acids: CASSYGGANQPQHF. The CDR3 DNA sequence: TGTGCCAGCAGTTACGGGGGCGCCAATCAGCCCCAGCATTTT.